What follows describes a single TCR beta chain. Antigen specificity is unknown. The sample originates from a study of T cell repertoires in cytomegalovirus infection. Study at large: Public TCR beta signature analysis indicated the presence of both CMV infection and matching HLA type.

TCRdb fed the reads into MiXCR, producing one record per CDR3 protein. The repertoire holds about 180,000 distinct CDR3 sequences, with roughly 14% as singletons. Trimming took 3 bases from V and 5 from J, leaving 7 bases between them. CDR3 length: 12 amino acids. Germline loops: CDR1 SGHVT, CDR2 SQSDAQ. The study, taken as a whole, reports: The ex vivo response showed dominance by HLA-C-restricted CMV-specific TCR beta clonotypes. Carriers of CMV plus the relevant HLA were identified by cumulative public TCR beta family frequency.

The sample comprised PBMCs. The chain employs TRBV7-4 and TRBJ2-5; D possibly corresponds to TRBD2 (5 bases). The receptor was derived from a human donor in good health (CMV status not recorded). Some clones in this sample may be carry-over from other donors' samples. As DNA, the CDR3 is TGTGCCAGCAGCTTCTCGGGGGAGACCCAGTACTTC. As protein: CASSFSGETQYF.